This T cell receptor (beta chain) was captured by sequencing in a study of CD8 T cells in ankylosing spondylitis (dated by TCRdb to 2016 to 2017). For the study in its entirety: T cell receptor beta repertoires were profiled in healthy donors and ankylosing spondylitis patients so that disease-linked TCR variants could be found. The full study cohort comprised 20 to 25 ankylosing spondylitis patients and some 110 healthy donors. Samples of peripheral blood were taken, and for ankylosing spondylitis patients, synovial fluid was collected as well. What the work shows at the level of the full study, not this receptor alone: The disease-linked clones were reported to be significantly enriched in matched synovial fluid samples from ankylosing spondylitis patients. Some of the motif variants had been reported before in the synovial fluid and blood of reactive arthritis patients, a finding that suggests common disease-initiation mechanisms. A CD8+ phenotype was shown by the disease-linked clones, which were found at relatively low frequencies in peripheral blood. Blood from ankylosing spondylitis patients appeared to be characterized by a TCR beta motif composed of under 10 highly homologous amino acid variants.

This clonotype was detected only a few times. No cognate antigen has been identified for it. The input lacks base qualities; no much larger clone sits a single base away. V is reduced by 7 bases and J by 7 bases, leaving a spacing of 16 bases between them. Counted from cysteine to phenylalanine, this CDR3 has 13 amino acids. Only CDR3 DNA is held: 39 bases, read in frame from base 1. The germline V gene gives CDR1 as MGHDK and CDR2 as SYGVNS. The run used an Illumina HiSeq 2500. TCR beta libraries were prepared by quantitative 5'-RACE with molecular barcodes. In the original analysis: A new computational method, built on a probabilistic model of VDJ rearrangement, was used to identify disease-linked TCR variants. TCRdb applied fastp at Q25 and MiXCR to the public reads, then kept only in-frame beta chains. Entries that share a CDR3 protein sequence are merged under the most common genes and DNA. The V and J calls were not made by the authors but by TCRdb's processing. Recorded for this sample are approximately 440,000 distinct CDR3 sequences; approximately 17% of them occurred a single time. Around 0.92% of the sample belongs to the ten largest clones.

This sequence uses TRBV25-1 and TRBJ1-1; a tentative D match to TRBD1 spans 6 bases. Sequenced material: blood, either unsorted or a sorted T cell fraction (not recorded which). The clonotype comes from a male donor with ankylosing spondylitis. CDR3 reads: CASTFWGADEAFF. In nucleotide form, the sequence is TGTGCCAGCACCTTTTGGGGGGCAGATGAAGCTTTCTTT.